These 20 T cell receptor beta chains came from one sample sequenced in a study of post-analysis software for immune sequencing data. These TCRs are of unknown antigen specificity. Overall study findings and caveats: The study found TRBV5-6, TRBV5-1 and TRBV20-1 among about five TRBV segments more frequent in patients than controls.

Incorporated into the TCR beta cDNA libraries were unique molecular identifiers, which served to reduce PCR and sequencing biases. TCRdb re-derived calls from the PCR reads in MiXCR, one entry per CDR3 protein. The repertoire holds 750,000 to 950,000 distinct CDR3 sequences, with about 53% as singletons. Sequenced sample: blood. These receptors all come from a girl aged 10 to 17 with multiple sclerosis.

This chain joins TRBV10-3 and TRBJ2-1; no firm D call. The V end lost 3 bases, the J end lost 6 bases, and 12 bases lay between the germline ends. The CDR3 is 14 amino acids. Germline CDR1 reads ENHRY; CDR2 reads SYGVKD. The CDR3 loop reads CAISDVDSLNEQFF. The CDR3 DNA is TGTGCCATCAGTGATGTCGATAGCCTCAATGAGCAGTTCTTC.

This clonotype was observed a single time. The V gene is TRBV29-1, the J gene TRBJ2-3, with a tentative D call TRBD1 (6 bases). The CDR3 covers 13 residues. The germline CDR1 and CDR2 sequences are SQVTM and ANQGSEA. Trimming stripped 3 bases from V and 3 bases from J, with 10 bases between. The CDR3 sequence: CSVDGRGTDTQYF. CDR3 DNA: TGCAGCGTTGACGGCAGGGGTACAGATACGCAGTATTTT.

This chain joins TRBV30 and TRBJ2-4; 10 positions agree with TRBD1. Gene TRBJ2-7 matches the end of the DNA better, so the J call may be wrong. There are 15 residues in the CDR3. CDR1 and CDR2 (germline): GTSNPN, SVGIG (reference sequence). The chain's CDR3 is CAWSVFGTGVYEQYF. The DNA of the CDR3 is TGTGCCTGGAGTGTCTTCGGGACAGGGGTCTACGAGCAGTACTTC.

The rearrangement uses TRBV12-3 or TRBV12-4 and TRBJ1-2; D uncertain. The germline V and J ends were trimmed by 7 bases and 6 bases, with 15 bases remaining between them. The CDR3 runs 13 residues. As DNA, the CDR3 is TGTGCCAGCACCGGGAGCCAAGGTGATGGCTACACCTTC. Protein sequence: CASTGSQGDGYTF.

As for this clonotype: One end of the junction is discordant with germline, which a read error may explain. The V and J genes are TRBV29-1 and TRBJ2-6; 11 nucleotides match TRBD1. The CDR3 extends over 12 amino acids. Looked up from germline, CDR1 is SQVTM and CDR2 is ANQGSEA. This CDR3 reads CSAGQGANVRTF. The CDR3 DNA sequence: TGCAGCGCCGGACAGGGGGCCAACGTCCGGACTTTC.

The rearrangement joins TRBV29-1 to TRBJ2-7; possibly TRBD1 for D (6 bases). The CDR3 has 12 amino acids. Trimming removed 7 bases from V and 5 bases from J, with 15 bases in between. Germline assignment: CDR1 SQVTM and CDR2 ANQGSEA. For the CDR3, the DNA is TGCAGCGCCTCGACAGGAATCGACGAGCAGTACTTC. It translates to CSASTGIDEQYF.

The sample holds a few counts of this clonotype. An end of the junction differs from the germline gene, which may be a read error. The genes are TRBV9 and TRBJ2-3, with 9 bases that match TRBD1. CDR1 and CDR2 (germline): SGDLS, YYNGEE. The CDR3 covers 17 residues. CDR3 in amino acids: CVSSVSAGQGITDTQYF. The CDR3, as DNA: TGTGTCAGCAGCGTTTCAGCGGGACAGGGTATTACAGATACGCAGTATTTT.

In this sample, this clonotype turned up once. The genes are TRBV27 and TRBJ2-1; weak D call: TRBD1 (6 bases). V was clipped by 3 bases and J by 0 bases, with 18 bases between them. Germline CDR1 MNHEY, CDR2 SMNVEV (reference sequence). The CDR3 totals 18 residues. The CDR3 sequence: CASSLSGGQTYSYNEQFF. CDR3 bases: TGTGCCAGCAGTTTGAGTGGGGGCCAAACTTACTCCTACAATGAGCAGTTCTTC.

This sequence joins TRBV7-2 and TRBJ2-1; the match to TRBD2 covers 9 bases. Trimming took 2 bases from V and 7 from J; bases not matched to a gene: 9. Germline values: CDR1 SGHTA, CDR2 FQGNSA. The CDR3 consists of 16 residues. CDR3: CASSLIGRGGRNEQFF. CDR3 in DNA: TGTGCCAGCAGCTTAATCGGGCGGGGGGGCAGGAATGAGCAGTTCTTC. Together with reference TRBV7-2 and TRBJ2-1, the CDR3 gives the full variable domain: GAGVSQSPSNKVTEKGKDVELRCDPISGHTALYWYRQSLGQGLEFLIYFQGNSAPDKSGLPSDRFSAERTGGSVSTLTIQRTQQEDSAVYLCASSLIGRGGRNEQFFGPGTRLTVL.

The chain has TRBV12-3 or TRBV12-4 and TRBJ1-2, with unresolved D. V was pared by 5 bases and J by 5 bases, with 15 bases between. This CDR3 has 14 residues. This CDR3 is CASSGPALGYGYTF. DNA of the CDR3: TGTGCCAGCAGTGGACCGGCCTTGGGGTATGGCTACACCTTC.

This clonotype has more than one count but fewer than ten. The junction does not match germline at one end; this may be a read error. CDR3 nucleotide sequence: TGCAGTGCTAGAGATCGACAGCTTTCGCAGGTCCTCTCCTGCGAGCAGTACTTC. It codes for CSARDRQLSQVLSCEQYF. The chain couples TRBV20-1 to TRBJ2-7, with D possibly being TRBD1 (5 bases). This CDR3 has 18 residues. The germline CDR1 and CDR2 sequences are DFQATT and SNEGSKA (reference sequence).

The J gene is TRBJ1-5, the V gene TRBV12-3 or TRBV12-4; no reliable D call. The CDR3 totals 15 residues. Deletions cut 1 base from V and 9 bases from J, with 16 bases between. CDR3 residues: CASSLGGVVTGPQHF. The CDR3 region has the DNA TGTGCCAGCAGTTTAGGAGGAGTGGTTACCGGGCCCCAGCATTTT.

In the case of this clonotype: The junction departs from germline at one end; a sequencing error may be responsible. The genes are TRBV3-1 and TRBJ2-5, with D perhaps TRBD2 (6 bases). This CDR3 is 16 amino acids long. CDR1 and CDR2 (germline): LGHDT, YNNKEL (reference sequence). CDR3 nucleotide sequence: TGTGCCAGCAGCCAAGCTCGGCGGGCGGAGGGAGAGACTCAGTACTTC. It is translated as CASSQARRAEGETQYF.

This chain uses TRBV5-5 with TRBJ2-7; 7 positions match TRBD1. The V gene's germline CDR1 is SGHKS and CDR2 YYEKEE (reference sequence). J gave up 3 bases and V 4 bases, and 4 bases lay outside the gene matches. This CDR3 spans 13 amino acids. CDR3 protein: CASSPGQIYEQYF. In nucleotides, the CDR3 is TGTGCCAGCAGCCCGGGACAGATCTACGAGCAGTACTTC.

The chain links TRBV4-1 to TRBJ2-1; D is uncertain. The germline V gene encodes CDR1 MGHRA and CDR2 YSYEKL. With 3 bases removed from V and 0 bases from J, the gap between germline ends came to 9 bases. CDR3 length: 15 amino acids. The CDR3 loop reads CASSHGPRSYNEQFF. CDR3 DNA: TGCGCCAGCAGCCATGGCCCCCGCTCCTACAATGAGCAGTTCTTC.

This clonotype is a singleton in its sample. The chain employs TRBV7-9 and TRBJ1-3, with TRBD1 identical over 7 bases. With 4 bases clipped from V and 7 bases from J, the junction kept 13 bases outside the gene matches. The CDR3 covers 16 residues. Germline-derived CDR1 and CDR2 are SEHNR and FQNEAQ (reference sequence). CDR3 sequence (DNA): TGTGCCAGCAGCTCCCCGACGCCTACAGGGGTGAACACCATATATTTT. It is translated as CASSSPTPTGVNTIYF.

V usage is TRBV6-5 and J usage is TRBJ1-2; 9 nucleotides align to TRBD1. V lost 6 bases and J lost 6; bases outside the gene matches: 11. Germline CDR1 reads MNHEY; CDR2 reads SVGAGI. The CDR3 is made up of 15 amino acids. CDR3 DNA: TGTGCCAGCAGATCCCATTCGACAGGGGGAAATGGCTACACCTTC. The encoded protein is CASRSHSTGGNGYTF.

The V call is TRBV7-3, the J call TRBJ1-2; D call uncertain. CDR1 and CDR2 from the germline V gene are SGHTA and FQGTGA. The CDR3 is 15 residues long. V lost 1 base to trimming and J lost 2 bases, with 11 bases between them. The CDR3: CASSLIRQSNYGYTF. DNA for the CDR3: TGTGCCAGCAGCTTAATCCGGCAGAGCAACTATGGCTACACCTTC.

The chain employs TRBV29-1 and TRBJ1-4; 10 bases map to TRBD1. Germline CDR1 is SQVTM and CDR2 is ANQGSEA. This CDR3 is built from 13 residues. V gave up 4 bases and J gave up 8 bases; unmatched junction bases: 4. The CDR3 DNA reads TGCAGCGTTGGACAGGGGGCTCTGGAAAAACTGTTTTTT. It yields the protein CSVGQGALEKLFF.

This chain uses TRBV28 with TRBJ2-5; 8 bases are shared with TRBD1. Matching the DNA end better, TRBJ2-7 makes the J call doubtful. The CDR3 is 15 amino acids. CDR1 MDHEN and CDR2 SYDVKM come from the germline V gene. CDR3 sequence: CASHPDRVGSYEQYF. As DNA, the CDR3 is TGTGCCAGCCATCCGGACAGGGTAGGATCCTACGAGCAGTACTTC.